This TCR beta chain was identified in a study of CD8 T cells in ankylosing spondylitis. Study-wide points: There was a TCR beta motif, made of eight highly homologous variants, that appeared characteristic of ankylosing spondylitis blood. Both synovial fluid and blood in reactive arthritis had previously been reported to carry some motif variants. A CD8+ phenotype characterized the disease-linked clones, which were relatively rare in peripheral blood.

A single record per CDR3 protein comes from TCRdb applying MiXCR to the 5' RACE reads. This sample has 650,000 to 800,000 distinct CDR3 sequences; 15% to 20% occur once, and the top ten carry about 20%. Notes on this clonotype: Antigen unknown.

The V gene's germline CDR1 is WNHNN and CDR2 SYGVQD (reference sequence). J was trimmed by 5 bases and V by 8 bases; bases with no gene match: 7. CDR3 length: 13 amino acids. The source of this sequence is a male donor with ankylosing spondylitis. The specimen was blood, either unsorted or a sorted T cell fraction (not recorded which). The chain couples TRBV10-1 to TRBJ2-5, with TRBD1 identical over 8 bases. As DNA, the CDR3 is TGCGCCAGCGGCAACAGGGGGTCGGAGACCCAGTACTTC. It is translated as CASGNRGSETQYF.